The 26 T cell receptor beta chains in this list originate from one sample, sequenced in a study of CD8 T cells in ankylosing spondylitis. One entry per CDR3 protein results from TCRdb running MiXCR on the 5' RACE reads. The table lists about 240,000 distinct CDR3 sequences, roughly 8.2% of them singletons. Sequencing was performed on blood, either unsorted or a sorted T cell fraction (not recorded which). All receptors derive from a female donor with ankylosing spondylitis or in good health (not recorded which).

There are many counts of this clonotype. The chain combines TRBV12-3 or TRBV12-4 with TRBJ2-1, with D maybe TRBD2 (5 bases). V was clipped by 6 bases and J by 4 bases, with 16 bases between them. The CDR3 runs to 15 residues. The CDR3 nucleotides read TGTGCCAGCAGCCCCAGAGGAGGCCGGTACAATGAGCAGTTCTTC. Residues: CASSPRGGRYNEQFF.

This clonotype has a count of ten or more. The CDR3 nucleotides are TGTGCCAGCAGCTTAGGGGGGGTCAGGGCTTCTGGGGCCAACGTCCTGACTTTC. Translated, it gives CASSLGGVRASGANVLTF. The chain links TRBV11-1 to TRBJ2-6; perhaps TRBD2 as D (6 bases). V shed 1 base and J shed 1 base, with 14 bases lying between them. Germline V gives CDR1 SGHAT, CDR2 FQDESV (reference sequence). This CDR3 has 18 amino acids.

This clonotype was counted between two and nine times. In DNA, the CDR3 is TGTGCCACATGGTTAGCGGGTTCAGATACGCAGTATTTT. It codes for CATWLAGSDTQYF. The V call is TRBV27, the J call TRBJ2-3; 7 positions match TRBD2. V trimming: 10 bases; J trimming: 4 bases; junction bases outside the gene matches: 8. From germline, CDR1 is MNHEY and CDR2 SMNVEV (reference sequence). This CDR3 spans 13 amino acids.

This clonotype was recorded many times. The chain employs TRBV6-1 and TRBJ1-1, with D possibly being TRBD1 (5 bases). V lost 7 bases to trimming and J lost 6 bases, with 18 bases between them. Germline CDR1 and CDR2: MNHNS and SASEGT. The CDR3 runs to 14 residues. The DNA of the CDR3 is TGTGCCAGCACCACGGCTGGCAGGGCCGCTGAAGCTTTCTTT. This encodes CASTTAGRAAEAFF.

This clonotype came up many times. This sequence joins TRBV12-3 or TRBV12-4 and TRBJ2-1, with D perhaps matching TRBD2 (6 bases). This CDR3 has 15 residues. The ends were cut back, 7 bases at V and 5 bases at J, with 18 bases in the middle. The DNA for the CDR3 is TGTGCCAGCACCTACGGGGGACTCCTAAACAATGAGCAGTTCTTC. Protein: CASTYGGLLNNEQFF.

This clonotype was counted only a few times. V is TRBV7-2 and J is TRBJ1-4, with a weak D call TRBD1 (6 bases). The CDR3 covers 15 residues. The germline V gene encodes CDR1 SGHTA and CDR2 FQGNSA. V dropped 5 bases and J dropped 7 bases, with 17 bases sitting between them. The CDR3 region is CASSQPGQGGEKLFF. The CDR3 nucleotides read TGTGCCAGCAGCCAGCCGGGACAAGGAGGTGAAAAACTGTTTTTT.

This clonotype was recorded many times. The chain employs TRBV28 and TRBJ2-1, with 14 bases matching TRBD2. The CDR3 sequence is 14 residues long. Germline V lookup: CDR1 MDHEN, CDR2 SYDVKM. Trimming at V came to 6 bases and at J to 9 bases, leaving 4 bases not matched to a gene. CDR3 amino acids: CASRRLAGGGEQFF. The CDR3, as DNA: TGTGCCAGCAGGCGACTAGCGGGAGGGGGTGAGCAGTTCTTC.

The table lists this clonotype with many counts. The CDR3 bases are TGCGCCAGCAGCCAAGACAGGGGGCAGGCCTCAGATACGCAGTATTTT. It is translated as CASSQDRGQASDTQYF. The J gene is TRBJ2-3, the V gene TRBV4-3, with 8 bases identical to TRBD1. V was clipped by 0 bases and J by 4 bases; unmatched bases: 6. Looked up from germline, CDR1 is LGHNA and CDR2 is YSLEER. The CDR3 sequence is 16 residues long.

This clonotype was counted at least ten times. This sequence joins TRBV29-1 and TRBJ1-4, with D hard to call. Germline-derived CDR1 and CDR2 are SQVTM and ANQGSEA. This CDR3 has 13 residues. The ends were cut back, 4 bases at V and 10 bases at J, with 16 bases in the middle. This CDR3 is CSVGRTTEGKLFF. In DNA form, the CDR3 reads TGCAGCGTTGGTAGGACGACTGAAGGAAAACTGTTTTTT. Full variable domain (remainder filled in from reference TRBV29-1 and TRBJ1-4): SAVISQKPSRDICQRGTSLTIQCQVDSQVTMMFWYRQQPGQSLTLIATANQGSEATYESGFVIDKFPISRPNLTFSTLTVSNMSPEDSSIYLCSVGRTTEGKLFFGSGTQLSVL.

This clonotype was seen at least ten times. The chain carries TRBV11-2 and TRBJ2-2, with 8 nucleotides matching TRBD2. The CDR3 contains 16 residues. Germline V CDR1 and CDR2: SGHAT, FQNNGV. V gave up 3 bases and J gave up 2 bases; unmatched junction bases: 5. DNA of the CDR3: TGTGCCAGCAGCTTGTCGGCGGGAGGAAACACCGGGGAGCTGTTTTTT. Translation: CASSLSAGGNTGELFF.

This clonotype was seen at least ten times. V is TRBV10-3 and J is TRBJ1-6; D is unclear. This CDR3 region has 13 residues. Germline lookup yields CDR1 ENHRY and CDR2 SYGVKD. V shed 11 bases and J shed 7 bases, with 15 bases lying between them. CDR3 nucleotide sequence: TGTGCCCATTCACCGGAGGCGAATTCACCCCTCCACTTT. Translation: CAHSPEANSPLHF.

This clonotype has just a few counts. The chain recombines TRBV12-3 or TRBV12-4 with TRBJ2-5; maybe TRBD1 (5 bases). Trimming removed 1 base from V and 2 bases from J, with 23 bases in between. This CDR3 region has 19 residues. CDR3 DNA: TGTGCCAGCAGTTTAGAACGCAACCAGGGCCTAATCTTTCAAGAGACCCAGTACTTC. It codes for CASSLERNQGLIFQETQYF.

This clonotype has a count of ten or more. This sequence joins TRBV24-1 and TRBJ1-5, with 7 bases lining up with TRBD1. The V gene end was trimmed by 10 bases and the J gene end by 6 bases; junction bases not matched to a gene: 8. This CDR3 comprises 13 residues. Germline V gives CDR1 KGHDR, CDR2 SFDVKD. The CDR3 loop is CATLTGFTQPQHF. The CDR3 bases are TGTGCCACGTTGACAGGGTTTACTCAGCCCCAGCATTTT.

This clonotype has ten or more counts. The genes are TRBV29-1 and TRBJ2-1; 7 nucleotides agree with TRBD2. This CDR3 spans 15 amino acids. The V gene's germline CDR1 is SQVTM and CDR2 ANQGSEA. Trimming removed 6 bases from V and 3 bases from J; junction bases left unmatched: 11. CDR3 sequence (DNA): TGCAGCGTAGCCTACCGACTAGCCTTCTACAATGAGCAGTTCTTC. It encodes CSVAYRLAFYNEQFF.

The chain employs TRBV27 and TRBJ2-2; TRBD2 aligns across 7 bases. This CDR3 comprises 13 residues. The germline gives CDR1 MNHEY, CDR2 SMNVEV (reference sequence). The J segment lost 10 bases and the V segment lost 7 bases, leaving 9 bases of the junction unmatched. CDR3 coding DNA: TGTGCCAGCACCCGCCCGGGGGGTGAGGAGCTGTTTTTT. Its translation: CASTRPGGEELFF.

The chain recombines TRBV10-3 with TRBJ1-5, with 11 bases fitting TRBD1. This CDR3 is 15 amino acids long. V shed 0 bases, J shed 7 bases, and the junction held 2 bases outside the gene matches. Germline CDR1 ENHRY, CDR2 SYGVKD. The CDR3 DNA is TGTGCCATCAGTGAGTCGGGACAGGGGGAACAGCCCCAGCATTTT. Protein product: CAISESGQGEQPQHF.

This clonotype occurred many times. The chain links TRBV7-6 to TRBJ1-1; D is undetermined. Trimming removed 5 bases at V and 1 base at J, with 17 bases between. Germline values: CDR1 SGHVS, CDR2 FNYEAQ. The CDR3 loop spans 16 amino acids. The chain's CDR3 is CASSPQLQGPNTEAFF. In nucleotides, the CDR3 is TGTGCCAGCAGCCCTCAGTTACAAGGGCCGAACACTGAAGCTTTCTTT.

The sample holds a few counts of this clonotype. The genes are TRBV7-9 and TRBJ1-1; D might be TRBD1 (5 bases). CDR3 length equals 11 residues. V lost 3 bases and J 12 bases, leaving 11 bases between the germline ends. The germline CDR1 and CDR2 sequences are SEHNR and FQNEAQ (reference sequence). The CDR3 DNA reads TGTGCCAGCAGCTTCGTCCGGGACCCTTTCTTT. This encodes CASSFVRDPFF.

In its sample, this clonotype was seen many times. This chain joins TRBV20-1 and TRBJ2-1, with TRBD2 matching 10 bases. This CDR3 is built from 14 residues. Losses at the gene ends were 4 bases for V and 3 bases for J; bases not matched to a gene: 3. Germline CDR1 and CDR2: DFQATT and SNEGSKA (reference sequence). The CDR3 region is CSATRLAGYNEQFF. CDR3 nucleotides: TGCAGTGCTACTCGACTAGCGGGCTACAATGAGCAGTTCTTC.

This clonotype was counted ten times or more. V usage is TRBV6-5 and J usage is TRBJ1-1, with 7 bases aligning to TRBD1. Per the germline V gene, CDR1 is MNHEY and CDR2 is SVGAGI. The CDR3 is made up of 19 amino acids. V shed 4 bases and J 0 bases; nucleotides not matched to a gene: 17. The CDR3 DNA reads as TGTGCCAGCAGTTCCGGGGGACAGAAGCTGGGGCCTGTGAACACTGAAGCTTTCTTT. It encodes CASSSGGQKLGPVNTEAFF.

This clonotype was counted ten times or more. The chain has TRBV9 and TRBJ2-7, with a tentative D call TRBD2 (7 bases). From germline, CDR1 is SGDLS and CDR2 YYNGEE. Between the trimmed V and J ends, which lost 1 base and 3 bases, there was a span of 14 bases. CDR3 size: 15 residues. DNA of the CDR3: TGTGCCAGCAGCGTAAATCCGGGGGGCTTCTACGAGCAGTACTTC. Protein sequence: CASSVNPGGFYEQYF.

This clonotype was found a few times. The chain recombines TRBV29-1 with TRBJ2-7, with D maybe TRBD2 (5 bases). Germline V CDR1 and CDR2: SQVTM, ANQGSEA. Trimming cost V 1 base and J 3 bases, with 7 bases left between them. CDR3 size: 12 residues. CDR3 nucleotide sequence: TGCAGCGTTGAAGGAGGGCACTACGAGCAGTACTTC. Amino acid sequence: CSVEGGHYEQYF.

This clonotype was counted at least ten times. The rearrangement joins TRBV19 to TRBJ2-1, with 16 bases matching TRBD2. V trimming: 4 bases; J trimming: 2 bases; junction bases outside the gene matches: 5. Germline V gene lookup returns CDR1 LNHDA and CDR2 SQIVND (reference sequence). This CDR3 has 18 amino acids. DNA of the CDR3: TGTGCCAGTAGTAAGGGACTAGCGGGAGGGCCTGCCTACAATGAGCAGTTCTTC. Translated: CASSKGLAGGPAYNEQFF.

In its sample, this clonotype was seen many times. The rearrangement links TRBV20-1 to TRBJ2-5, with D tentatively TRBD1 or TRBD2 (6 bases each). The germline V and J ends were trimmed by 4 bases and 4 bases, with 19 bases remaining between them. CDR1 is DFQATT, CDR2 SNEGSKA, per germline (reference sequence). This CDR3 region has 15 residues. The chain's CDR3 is CSAIPSPGGRETQYF. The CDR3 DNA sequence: TGCAGTGCTATACCATCACCCGGGGGCAGAGAGACCCAGTACTTC.

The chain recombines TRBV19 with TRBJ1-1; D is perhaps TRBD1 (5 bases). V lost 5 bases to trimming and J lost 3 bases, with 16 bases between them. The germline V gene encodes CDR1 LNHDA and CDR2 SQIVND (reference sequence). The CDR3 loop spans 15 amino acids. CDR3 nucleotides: TGTGCCAGTAGTGGCGGGGGTGGTCTCTACACTGAAGCTTTCTTT. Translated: CASSGGGGLYTEAFF.

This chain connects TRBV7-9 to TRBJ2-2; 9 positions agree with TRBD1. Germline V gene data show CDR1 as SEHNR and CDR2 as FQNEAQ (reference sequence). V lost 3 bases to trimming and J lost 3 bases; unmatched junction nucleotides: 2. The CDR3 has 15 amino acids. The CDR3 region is CASSFGTGHTGELFF. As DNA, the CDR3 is TGTGCCAGCAGCTTCGGGACAGGGCACACCGGGGAGCTGTTTTTT.